The 20 T cell receptor beta chains presented below share a single source sample, sequenced in a study of T cell changes during pregnancy in multiple sclerosis. Sequencing used immunoSEQ multiplex PCR; TCRdb keeps in-frame clones, though not all of them. The table has around 70,000 clones, over 80% seen once; the top ten hold approximately 2.1%. This specimen was peripheral blood, taken before pregnancy. The receptor set was obtained from a female donor with multiple sclerosis, enrolled in a pregnancy study.

This chain uses TRBV5-6 with TRBJ2-1; 7 bases map to TRBD2. The CDR3 is 13 amino acids. Germline V gene lookup returns CDR1 SGHDT and CDR2 YYEEEE. Trimming at V came to 5 bases and at J to 7 bases, leaving 6 bases not matched to a gene. Here the CDR3 reads CASRTGGKNEQFF. CDR3 bases: TGTGCCAGCAGAACGGGAGGTAAAAATGAGCAGTTCTTC.

CDR3 amino acids: CASSLETGLYGYTF. CDR3 coding DNA: TGTGCCAGCAGCTTGGAAACAGGGCTCTATGGCTACACCTTC. The V and J genes are TRBV5-8 and TRBJ1-2; possibly TRBD1 for D (6 bases). V shed 0 bases and J shed 4 bases, with 10 bases lying between them. The CDR3 contains 14 residues. Germline V lookup: CDR1 SGHTS, CDR2 YDEGEE.

The chain carries TRBV28 and TRBJ2-5; 7 bases are a match to TRBD2. V shed 5 bases and J 5 bases; nucleotides not matched to a gene: 8. Germline CDR1 MDHEN, CDR2 SYDVKM. There are 14 residues in the CDR3. The CDR3 DNA reads TGTGCCAGCAGTCTTTTCGTGGGAGGGGAGACCCAGTACTTC. Protein: CASSLFVGGETQYF.

V gene TRBV19 combines with J gene TRBJ2-3; D not certain. The V gene's germline CDR1 is LNHDA and CDR2 SQIVND (reference sequence). V was cut by 5 bases and J by 1 base, with 13 bases left in between. The CDR3 is made up of 15 amino acids. CDR3 loop: CASSAGNLRTDTQYF. The CDR3 coding sequence is TGTGCCAGTAGTGCCGGTAATTTGCGCACAGATACGCAGTATTTT.

This chain uses TRBV25-1 with TRBJ2-5; D perhaps matches TRBD2 (5 bases). The CDR3 length is 14 residues. Trimming removed 6 bases from V and 5 bases from J, with 16 bases in between. Germline V gene lookup returns CDR1 MGHDK and CDR2 SYGVNS. CDR3 residues: CASRRVGLGETQYF. CDR3 DNA: TGTGCCAGCAGGCGGGTAGGGCTAGGGGAGACCCAGTACTTC.

The V and J genes are TRBV7-9 and TRBJ2-7; 11 bases match TRBD2. The germline gives CDR1 SEHNR, CDR2 FQNEAQ (reference sequence). The CDR3 totals 14 residues. With 7 bases clipped from V and 2 bases from J, the junction kept 4 bases outside the gene matches. CDR3 nucleotide sequence: TGTGCCAGCAACCTAGCGGGAGGTCCCTACGAGCAGTACTTC. Its translation: CASNLAGGPYEQYF. The full variable domain, rest sourced from reference TRBV7-9 and TRBJ2-7, is DTGVSQNPRHKITKRGQNVTFRCDPISEHNRLYWYRQTLGQGPEFLTYFQNEAQLEKSRLLSDRFSAERPKGSFSTLEIQRTEQGDSAMYLCASNLAGGPYEQYFGPGTRLTVT.

In DNA, the CDR3 is TGTGCCAGCAGACTCGGAGCATACAATGAGCAGTTCTTC. Translation gives CASRLGAYNEQFF. The chain employs TRBV25-1 and TRBJ2-1; D remains ambiguous. There are 13 residues in the CDR3. V was pared by 6 bases and J by 4 bases, with 10 bases between. Per germline, CDR1 MGHDK and CDR2 SYGVNS.

The chain combines TRBV11-2 with TRBJ2-6; perhaps TRBD1 as D (6 bases). V was cut by 6 bases and J by 3 bases, with 15 bases left in between. Looked up from germline, CDR1 is SGHAT and CDR2 is FQNNGV. The CDR3 covers 16 residues. DNA for the CDR3: TGTGCCAGCAGTTATCCAACAGGGTTTGGGGCCAACGTCCTGACTTTC. Translated: CASSYPTGFGANVLTF.

The genes are TRBV7-9 and TRBJ2-5, with TRBD2 matching over 7 bases. CDR1 is SEHNR and CDR2 is FQNEAQ in the germline V gene (reference sequence). The CDR3 sequence is 17 residues long. J gave up 0 bases and V 5 bases, and 12 bases lay outside the gene matches. The CDR3 spells CASSQTGASGYQETQYF. The CDR3 DNA sequence: TGTGCCAGCAGCCAAACTGGGGCTAGCGGCTACCAAGAGACCCAGTACTTC. Complete variable domain (other parts from reference TRBV7-9 and TRBJ2-5): DTGVSQNPRHKITKRGQNVTFRCDPISEHNRLYWYRQTLGQGPEFLTYFQNEAQLEKSRLLSDRFSAERPKGSFSTLEIQRTEQGDSAMYLCASSQTGASGYQETQYFGPGTRLLVL.

The chain combines TRBV2 with TRBJ2-2; D perhaps matches TRBD2 (6 bases). Germline CDR1 is SNHLY and CDR2 is FYNNEI. Trimming took 4 bases from V and 5 from J, leaving 17 bases between them. The CDR3 consists of 16 residues. The CDR3 is CASSGFYLGGTGELFF. CDR3 sequence (DNA): TGTGCCAGCAGTGGGTTTTATCTAGGAGGGACCGGGGAGCTGTTTTTT.

V usage is TRBV9 and J usage is TRBJ1-5; tentative D call: TRBD1 (5 bases). The CDR3 is 15 residues long. Germline loops: CDR1 SGDLS, CDR2 YYNGEE. V dropped 0 bases and J dropped 0 bases, with 7 bases sitting between them. CDR3 sequence: CASSVEGNSNQPQHF. As DNA, the CDR3 is TGTGCCAGCAGCGTAGAGGGGAATAGCAATCAGCCCCAGCATTTT.

V and J are TRBV10-3 and TRBJ1-4; 11 bases are a match to TRBD1. Germline V gene sequence: CDR1 ENHRY, CDR2 SYGVKD. V shed 2 bases, J shed 5 bases, and the junction held 4 bases outside the gene matches. The CDR3 loop spans 16 amino acids. CDR3 nucleotide sequence: TGTGCCATCAGTGAGCCCGGACAGGGGGCAAATGAAAAACTGTTTTTT. It translates to CAISEPGQGANEKLFF.

The genes are TRBV11-3 and TRBJ2-7; D is possibly TRBD1 (6 bases). V was cut by 4 bases and J by 6 bases, with 19 bases left in between. The germline V gene has CDR1 SGHNT and CDR2 YENEEA. This CDR3 is 15 amino acids long. The CDR3 here is CASSSTTTGWAEQYF. The CDR3 DNA follows: TGTGCCAGCAGCTCCACTACTACAGGGTGGGCCGAGCAGTACTTC.

The chain uses TRBV28 and TRBJ1-1; 10 bases fit TRBD1. CDR1 and CDR2 from the germline V gene are MDHEN and SYDVKM. With V trimmed by 10 bases and J by 5 bases, 7 bases remained unmatched. The CDR3 extends over 13 amino acids. This CDR3 reads CATKDRGRTEAFF. The DNA for the CDR3 is TGTGCCACAAAAGACAGGGGGCGGACTGAAGCTTTCTTT.

The rearrangement uses TRBV29-1 and TRBJ2-7; 10 nucleotides match TRBD2. CDR1 and CDR2 from the germline V gene are SQVTM and ANQGSEA. This CDR3 region has 16 residues. V trimming: 1 base; J trimming: 4 bases; junction bases outside the gene matches: 10. As DNA, the CDR3 is TGCAGCGTTGAAGTGGCGGGAAGCGGGAGGGTATACGAGCAGTACTTC. This gives the protein CSVEVAGSGRVYEQYF.

This clone came up once. The chain is built from TRBV21-1 and TRBJ1-2. TRBV21-1 is a pseudogene. The CDR3 sequence is 14 residues long. CDR3: CASTSKGGADGYTF. The CDR3 DNA reads TGTGCCAGCACCTCAAAGGGGGGGGCGGACGGCTACACCTTC.

This sequence joins TRBV2 and TRBJ1-1, with 9 bases matching TRBD1. The V gene's germline CDR1 is SNHLY and CDR2 FYNNEI. This CDR3 contains 14 residues. Trimming removed 7 bases from V and 8 bases from J; junction bases left unmatched: 11. CDR3 sequence reads: CASNHGTGTREAFF. The CDR3 DNA is TGTGCCAGCAATCACGGGACAGGGACTCGCGAAGCTTTCTTT.

This chain joins TRBV7-2 and TRBJ2-7, with D unresolved. This CDR3 has 14 residues. Germline lookup yields CDR1 SGHTA and CDR2 FQGNSA. V was shortened by 2 bases and J by 0 bases, with 8 bases between the two germline ends. For the CDR3, the DNA is TGTGCCAGCAGCTTATATCTAGGCTCCTACGAGCAGTACTTC. Its translation is CASSLYLGSYEQYF.

The chain has TRBV4-3 and TRBJ2-1; TRBD2 matches at 8 bases. V was pared by 1 base and J by 0 bases, with 5 bases of the junction left unmatched. Germline V lookup: CDR1 LGHNA, CDR2 YSLEER. The CDR3 has 17 amino acids. CDR3: CASSQGRGTSSYNEQFF. CDR3 coding DNA: TGCGCCAGCAGCCAAGGACGGGGGACTAGCTCCTACAATGAGCAGTTCTTC.

The CDR3 bases are TGTGCCAGCAGCCAAGGGGGGGAGACTCACGAGCAGTACTTC. Translating gives CASSQGGETHEQYF. The chain combines TRBV4-2 with TRBJ2-7; a possible D gene is TRBD2 (6 bases). The CDR3 contains 14 residues. V lost 1 base and J lost 5, with 12 bases in between. Germline V CDR1 and CDR2: LGHNA, YNFKEQ.